The TCR beta chain under discussion was sequenced for a study of beta chain features in type 1 diabetes. Broader study findings: It was not settled here whether HLA type affects TCRB rearrangement. Junctions at VDJ sites from type 1 diabetes patients had fewer insertions and more deletions. Moderately but significantly shorter TCRB CDR3s were found in Type 1 diabetes patients in all four CD4+ subsets.

This clone was seen at least ten times. The antigen is undetermined. V was clipped by 4 bases and J by 2 bases; unmatched bases: 4. Germline V gives CDR1 SGHRS, CDR2 YFSETQ. This CDR3 comprises 15 residues. Sequenced material consisted of expressed TCRB transcripts (all of the isolated RNA was reverse transcribed). Read counts averaged approximately 3.5 million for samples of naive, central memory and regulatory T cells. Using immunoSEQ multiplex PCR, the repertoire was profiled, and TCRdb retains in-frame clones only, with some absent. The sample shows a few hundred thousand clones, over 8.5% of them seen only once.

The chain uses TRBV5-1 and TRBJ2-3, with 10 bases identical to TRBD2. The specimen was central memory CD4+ T cells from blood. The source is a young man with type 1 diabetes. This CDR3 is CASSTSGADTDTQYF. DNA for the CDR3: TGCGCCAGCAGCACTAGCGGGGCAGACACAGATACGCAGTATTTT.